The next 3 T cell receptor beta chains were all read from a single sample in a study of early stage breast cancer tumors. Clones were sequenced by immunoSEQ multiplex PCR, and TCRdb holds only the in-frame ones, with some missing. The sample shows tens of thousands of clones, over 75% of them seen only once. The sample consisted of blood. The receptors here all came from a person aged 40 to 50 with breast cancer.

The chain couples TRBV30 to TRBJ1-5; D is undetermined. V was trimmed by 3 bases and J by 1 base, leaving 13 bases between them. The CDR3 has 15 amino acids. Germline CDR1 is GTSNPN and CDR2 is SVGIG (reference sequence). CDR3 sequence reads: CAWSGGSRSNQPQHF. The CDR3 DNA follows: TGTGCCTGGAGCGGCGGGAGTCGGAGCAATCAGCCCCAGCATTTT.

The CDR3 region is CASSRNLPFVDEQYF. The CDR3 nucleotides read TGTGCCAGCAGTAGGAACCTTCCCTTCGTGGACGAGCAGTACTTC. This rearrangement joins TRBV6-1 to TRBJ2-7, with D unresolved. CDR3 length equals 15 residues. Germline CDR1 and CDR2: MNHNS and SASEGT. With 5 bases removed from V and 5 bases from J, the gap between germline ends came to 19 bases.

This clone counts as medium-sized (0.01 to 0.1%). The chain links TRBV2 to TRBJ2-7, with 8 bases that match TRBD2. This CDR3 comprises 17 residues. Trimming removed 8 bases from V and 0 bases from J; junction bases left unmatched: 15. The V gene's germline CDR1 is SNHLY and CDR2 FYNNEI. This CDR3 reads CASREREFESPSYEQYF. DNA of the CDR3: TGTGCCAGCCGAGAGCGGGAGTTTGAATCCCCCTCCTACGAGCAGTACTTC.